The 12 T cell receptor beta chains in this list originate from one sample, sequenced in a study of T cell responses to AZD1222 COVID-19 vaccine. Using immunoSEQ multiplex PCR, the repertoire was profiled, and TCRdb retains in-frame clones only, with some absent. The sample lists about 130,000 clones, around 92% seen once, with 2.5% to 4% in the top ten. This material consisted of peripheral blood, taken 28 days after the second AZD1222 dose. The receptors originated from an adult who received the AZD1222 COVID-19 vaccine.

The chain uses TRBV19 and TRBJ1-1; D remains ambiguous. Trimming took 5 bases from V and 4 from J, leaving 11 bases between them. CDR1 and CDR2 from the germline V gene are LNHDA and SQIVND (reference sequence). The CDR3 totals 13 residues. As DNA, the CDR3 is TGTGCCAGTAGTGCGACCGTAGTCACTGAAGCTTTCTTT. Amino acids: CASSATVVTEAFF.

The chain joins TRBV27 to TRBJ2-3; weak D call: TRBD1 (6 bases). In germline, CDR1 is MNHEY, CDR2 SMNVEV (reference sequence). This CDR3 contains 14 residues. V shed 6 bases and J shed 7 bases, with 17 bases lying between them. For the CDR3, the DNA is TGTGCCAGCAGCCAAACTCAGGGGCCAAATACGCAGTATTTT. As protein: CASSQTQGPNTQYF.

A few counts support this clone. The V gene is TRBV3-1 (or the pseudogene TRBV3-2), the J gene TRBJ2-2; D is undetermined. This CDR3 region has 14 residues. The V and J ends lost 2 bases and 1 base respectively, with 5 bases between them. The germline CDR1 and CDR2 sequences are LGHDT and YNNKEL (reference sequence). This CDR3 is CASSQSWNTGELFF. DNA of the CDR3: TGTGCCAGCAGCCAAAGTTGGAACACCGGGGAGCTGTTTTTT.

This clone was counted once. The DNA of the CDR3 is TGTGCCAGCAGCCGAGGGGCGGGACCCTACGAGCAGTACTTC. Translation: CASSRGAGPYEQYF. The chain carries TRBV3-1 (or the pseudogene TRBV3-2) and TRBJ2-7, with TRBD2 as a possible D gene (6 bases). Germline V lookup: CDR1 LGHDT, CDR2 YNNKEL (reference sequence). This CDR3 contains 14 residues. V was pared by 4 bases and J by 2 bases, with 12 bases between.

The rearrangement uses TRBV5-6 and TRBJ2-7, with D possibly TRBD1 on 5 matching bases. CDR1 is SGHDT, CDR2 YYEEEE, per germline. The length of the CDR3 is 13 residues. V was pared by 4 bases and J by 7 bases, with 15 bases between. The CDR3 reads CASSLRTSYEQYF. Here the CDR3 DNA reads TGTGCCAGCAGCCTAAGGACAAGCTATGAGCAGTACTTC.

J is TRBJ2-5 and V is TRBV9, with 7 bases lining up with TRBD1. Per germline, CDR1 SGDLS and CDR2 YYNGEE. The CDR3 consists of 15 residues. Trimming at V came to 0 bases and at J to 5 bases, leaving 7 bases not matched to a gene. CDR3 sequence: CASSVDPLRGETQYF. The CDR3 region has the DNA TGTGCCAGCAGCGTAGATCCCCTCAGGGGGGAGACCCAGTACTTC.

CDR3 amino acids: CASSIGQGALYGYTF. DNA for the CDR3: TGTGCCAGTAGTATCGGACAGGGGGCTTTATATGGCTACACCTTC. This rearrangement joins TRBV19 to TRBJ1-2, with TRBD1 matching over 11 bases. The CDR3 totals 15 residues. J was trimmed by 5 bases and V by 3 bases; bases with no gene match: 5. The germline V gene encodes CDR1 LNHDA and CDR2 SQIVND (reference sequence). Drawing the rest from reference TRBV19 and TRBJ1-2, the complete variable domain is DGGITQSPKYLFRKEGQNVTLSCEQNLNHDAMYWYRQDPGQGLRLIYYSQIVNDFQKGDIAEGYSVSREKKESFPLTVTSAQKNPTAFYLCASSIGQGALYGYTFGSGTRLTVV.

DNA for the CDR3: TGCAGTTTCGACAGCATGAACACTGAAGCTTTCTTT. Translating gives CSFDSMNTEAFF. V is TRBV29-1 and J is TRBJ1-1; D possibly corresponds to TRBD1 (5 bases). The CDR3 extends over 12 amino acids. CDR1 is SQVTM and CDR2 is ANQGSEA in the germline V gene. The full variable domain, its missing parts supplied by reference TRBV29-1 and TRBJ1-1, is SAVISQKPSRDICQRGTSLTIQCQVDSQVTMMFWYRQQPGQSLTLIATANQGSEATYESGFVIDKFPISRPNLTFSTLTVSNMSPEDSSIYLCSFDSMNTEAFFGQGTRLTVV.

V is TRBV5-1 and J is TRBJ2-2; TRBD2 agrees at 9 bases. Unmatched junction bases numbered 2, after V lost 5 bases and J lost 3 bases. CDR1 is SGHRS and CDR2 is YFSETQ in the germline V gene. The CDR3 loop spans 14 amino acids. CDR3 sequence reads: CASSSGSDTGELFF. CDR3 in DNA: TGCGCCAGCAGTAGCGGGAGTGACACCGGGGAGCTGTTTTTT.

V and J are TRBV7-9 and TRBJ1-5; D gene unclear. This CDR3 contains 13 residues. The ends were cut back, 3 bases at V and 7 bases at J, with 10 bases in the middle. Germline-derived CDR1 and CDR2 are SEHNR and FQNEAQ (reference sequence). CDR3 protein: CASSFVIGQPQHF. The CDR3 region has the DNA TGTGCCAGCAGCTTCGTCATCGGACAGCCCCAGCATTTT.

The chain recombines TRBV28 with TRBJ1-5; D ambiguous. The CDR3 extends over 14 amino acids. CDR1 and CDR2 from the germline V gene are MDHEN and SYDVKM. The ends were cut back, 5 bases at V and 6 bases at J, with 14 bases in the middle. The CDR3 protein is CASSKGGGTQPQHF. DNA for the CDR3: TGTGCCAGCAGTAAGGGTGGCGGAACTCAGCCCCAGCATTTT.

The genes are TRBV28 and TRBJ1-5; D may be TRBD1 (5 bases). CDR3 length equals 13 residues. Per the germline V gene, CDR1 is MDHEN and CDR2 is SYDVKM. Deletions cut 6 bases from V and 5 bases from J, with 11 bases between. The CDR3 reads CASRSGRDQPQHF. The CDR3 region has the DNA TGTGCCAGCAGGTCAGGGAGGGATCAGCCCCAGCATTTT.